This T cell receptor beta chain was profiled in a study of T cells in localized non-small cell lung cancer. Sequencing used immunoSEQ multiplex PCR; TCRdb keeps in-frame clones, though not all of them. This table holds 75,000 to 95,000 clones, roughly 87% found once. Notes on the study in general: Heterogeneity cannot be ruled out, as sequencing used one tumor region only. The study found T cell clonality highest in uninvolved adjacent lung, above tumor.

Comments on this clone: The antigen is undetermined.

V was pared by 7 bases and J by 11 bases, with 27 bases between. Per the germline V gene, CDR1 is MGHRA and CDR2 is YSYEKL. The CDR3 runs 16 residues. This receptor was obtained from a man aged 35 to 69 with stage I squamous cell lung carcinoma. The gene calls are TRBV4-1 and TRBJ2-1; the D is unclear. Material: peripheral blood, obtained before any cancer treatment. This CDR3 reads CASTTTMRIPVGQQFF. In DNA, the CDR3 is TGCGCCAGCACCACCACTATGCGTATACCGGTAGGACAGCAGTTCTTC.